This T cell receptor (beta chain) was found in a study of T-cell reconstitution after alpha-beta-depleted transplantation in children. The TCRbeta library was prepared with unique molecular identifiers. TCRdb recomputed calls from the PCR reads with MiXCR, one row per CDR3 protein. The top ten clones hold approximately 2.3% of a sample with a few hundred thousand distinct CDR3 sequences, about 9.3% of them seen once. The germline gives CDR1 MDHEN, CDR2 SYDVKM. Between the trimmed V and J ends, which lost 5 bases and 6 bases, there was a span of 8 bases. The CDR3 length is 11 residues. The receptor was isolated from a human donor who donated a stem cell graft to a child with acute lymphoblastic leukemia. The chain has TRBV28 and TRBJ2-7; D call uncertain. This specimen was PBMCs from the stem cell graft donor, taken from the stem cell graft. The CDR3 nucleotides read TGTGCCAGCAGTGTTCAGCGCGAGCAGTACTTC. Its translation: CASSVQREQYF.